A single sample is the source of the 21 T cell receptor beta chains below, sequenced in a study of OX40 agonist ivuxolimab in advanced cancers. Sequencing used immunoSEQ multiplex PCR; TCRdb keeps in-frame clones, though not all of them. Of fewer than 85,000 clones listed, 65% to 85% are singletons. Sequencing used CD4+ or CD8+ T cells sorted from blood, obtained in a trial of the OX40 agonist ivuxolimab. The source of these receptors is an adult with an advanced solid tumor such as melanoma, head and neck, liver or kidney cancer.

The chain recombines TRBV19 with TRBJ2-2, with a weak D call TRBD1 (7 bases). Germline values: CDR1 LNHDA, CDR2 SQIVND (reference sequence). The CDR3 is made up of 15 amino acids. Trimming removed 3 bases from V and 3 bases from J, with 11 bases in between. CDR3 DNA sequence: TGTGCCAGTAGTATTTTCAGGGGGGACACCGGGGAGCTGTTTTTT. Protein: CASSIFRGDTGELFF. Looking up the rest from reference TRBV19 and TRBJ2-2 gives the full variable domain: DGGITQSPKYLFRKEGQNVTLSCEQNLNHDAMYWYRQDPGQGLRLIYYSQIVNDFQKGDIAEGYSVSREKKESFPLTVTSAQKNPTAFYLCASSIFRGDTGELFFGEGSRLTVL.

The chain links TRBV6-1 to TRBJ2-2; D is ambiguous. The CDR3 consists of 14 residues. From germline, CDR1 is MNHNS and CDR2 SASEGT. V was pared by 6 bases and J by 1 base, with 9 bases between. In DNA, the CDR3 is TGTGCCAGCAGGAACAAGGGGAACACCGGGGAGCTGTTTTTT. Protein sequence: CASRNKGNTGELFF.

Points on this clone: The same CDR3 can be traced to other DNA sequences in this sample. The chain links TRBV5-1 to TRBJ1-1; no reliable D call. V shed 0 bases and J shed 2 bases, with 8 bases lying between them. The CDR3 has 14 residues. Looked up from germline, CDR1 is SGHRS and CDR2 is YFSETQ. The CDR3: CASSLVSGNTEAFF. CDR3 in DNA: TGCGCCAGCAGCTTGGTCTCGGGAAACACTGAAGCTTTCTTT.

The chain recombines TRBV11-2 with TRBJ2-7; no firm D call. Germline CDR1 and CDR2: SGHAT and FQNNGV. There are 15 residues in the CDR3. V lost 5 bases and J lost 0, with 14 bases in between. The CDR3 spells CASSLDRHDSYEQYF. The DNA of the CDR3 is TGTGCCAGCAGCCTGGATCGGCACGACTCCTACGAGCAGTACTTC.

This chain links TRBV9 with TRBJ2-3, with 14 bases identical to TRBD2. V shed 3 bases and J 4 bases; nucleotides not matched to a gene: 7. Germline V lookup: CDR1 SGDLS, CDR2 YYNGEE. The CDR3 contains 17 residues. CDR3 sequence: CASSALGLAGVPDTQYF. The CDR3 bases are TGTGCCAGCAGCGCCCTGGGACTAGCGGGGGTACCAGATACGCAGTATTTT.

This clone has a handful of counts. The chain employs TRBV29-1 and TRBJ2-1; no definite D call. Trimming stripped 3 bases from V and 7 bases from J, with 10 bases between. The CDR3 loop spans 12 amino acids. Germline V gives CDR1 SQVTM, CDR2 ANQGSEA. As DNA, the CDR3 is TGCAGCGTTGACCCCAATCGGAATGAGCAGTTCTTC. Translating gives CSVDPNRNEQFF.

The CDR3: CASSLSPGLSGNTIYF. The CDR3 nucleotides are TGTGCCAGCAGTTTAAGTCCGGGACTCTCTGGAAACACCATATATTTT. The chain employs TRBV28 and TRBJ1-3; D perhaps matches TRBD1 (5 bases). The CDR3 is made up of 16 amino acids. The germline V gene has CDR1 MDHEN and CDR2 SYDVKM. V was cut by 2 bases and J by 0 bases, with 11 bases left in between.

The CDR3, as DNA: TGTGCCAGCAGCCGGGGGCCTAGGGGGCCTGGGAACACTGAAGCTTTCTTT. As protein: CASSRGPRGPGNTEAFF. The J gene is TRBJ1-1, the V gene TRBV11-2, with 7 bases aligning to TRBD1. J was trimmed by 1 base and V by 5 bases; bases with no gene match: 13. The CDR3 runs 17 residues. Germline V gene data show CDR1 as SGHAT and CDR2 as FQNNGV.

The chain uses TRBV5-4 and TRBJ2-5, with 14 bases matching TRBD2. The V gene end was trimmed by 2 bases and the J gene end by 5 bases; junction bases not matched to a gene: 5. CDR3 size: 16 residues. Per the germline V gene, CDR1 is SGHNT and CDR2 is YYREEE (reference sequence). CDR3 in amino acids: CASSLGTSGGAETQYF. CDR3 DNA sequence: TGTGCCAGCAGCTTAGGGACTAGCGGGGGTGCGGAGACCCAGTACTTC.

The genes are TRBV7-2 and TRBJ1-5; D ambiguous. Germline V CDR1 and CDR2: SGHTA, FQGNSA. CDR3 size: 13 residues. V was cut by 2 bases and J by 5 bases, with 7 bases left in between. CDR3 sequence (DNA): TGTGCCAGCAGCTTAATGCTGGATCAGCCCCAGCATTTT. As protein: CASSLMLDQPQHF.

The V call is TRBV28, the J call TRBJ2-7; D is perhaps TRBD2 (6 bases). The V gene's germline CDR1 is MDHEN and CDR2 SYDVKM. This CDR3 has 14 amino acids. The V gene lost 6 bases and the J gene lost 1 base, with 13 bases spanning the gap. The CDR3 DNA reads as TGTGCCAGCAGCCCCCACGGGGGATCCTACGAGCAGTACTTC. Translating it yields CASSPHGGSYEQYF.

This chain links TRBV6-5 with TRBJ2-2, with D possibly being TRBD1 (5 bases). Deletions cut 10 bases from V and 6 bases from J, with 21 bases between. Germline V gene lookup returns CDR1 MNHEY and CDR2 SVGAGI. The CDR3 has 15 amino acids. As DNA, the CDR3 is TGTGCCACCTCCCCCCAGGGCGCAGGGCCCGGGGAGCTGTTTTTT. It is translated as CATSPQGAGPGELFF.

The rearrangement joins TRBV28 to TRBJ1-2, with D possibly TRBD1 on 5 matching bases. This CDR3 has 15 amino acids. CDR1 is MDHEN and CDR2 is SYDVKM in the germline V gene. V was clipped by 6 bases and J by 4 bases, with 18 bases between them. CDR3 loop: CASSGKTGTRYGYTF. The CDR3 DNA sequence: TGTGCCAGCAGCGGAAAGACCGGGACTCGCTATGGCTACACCTTC.

The rearrangement uses TRBV5-1 and TRBJ2-5, with D tentatively TRBD1 (6 bases). CDR1 and CDR2 from the germline V gene are SGHRS and YFSETQ. V lost 4 bases and J lost 2, with 18 bases in between. This CDR3 has 16 amino acids. CDR3 sequence reads: CASSRTAFGQQETQYF. DNA of the CDR3: TGCGCCAGCAGCAGGACCGCTTTCGGACAGCAAGAGACCCAGTACTTC.

V gene TRBV28 combines with J gene TRBJ1-1; possibly TRBD1 for D (5 bases). Germline-derived CDR1 and CDR2 are MDHEN and SYDVKM. CDR3 length equals 17 residues. V was trimmed by 5 bases and J by 2 bases, leaving 21 bases between them. CDR3 sequence (DNA): TGTGCCAGCAGTGTGGCGGTGGGGGGGTTCCAAAACACTGAAGCTTTCTTT. Amino acid sequence: CASSVAVGGFQNTEAFF. Variable domain in full (rest from reference TRBV28 and TRBJ1-1): DVKVTQSSRYLVKRTGEKVFLECVQDMDHENMFWYRQDPGLGLRLIYFSYDVKMKEKGDIPEGYSVSREKKERFSLILESASTNQTSMYLCASSVAVGGFQNTEAFFGQGTRLTVV.

This clone was seen a few times. This chain joins TRBV19 and TRBJ1-4; D uncertain. Germline CDR1 reads LNHDA; CDR2 reads SQIVND (reference sequence). This CDR3 spans 12 amino acids. The V and J ends lost 6 bases and 8 bases respectively, with 10 bases between them. For the CDR3, the DNA is TGTGCCAGTAGACGGTCTGGGGAAAAACTGTTTTTT. It specifies CASRRSGEKLFF.

The chain uses TRBV10-3 and TRBJ2-5; D is ambiguous. This CDR3 region has 12 residues. V lost 0 bases, J lost 5 bases, and 4 bases lay in between. In germline, CDR1 is ENHRY, CDR2 SYGVKD. In DNA, the CDR3 is TGTGCCATCAGTGAGTCTGAGGAGACCCAGTACTTC. It is translated as CAISESEETQYF.

The gene calls are TRBV6-6 and TRBJ2-5; D may be TRBD2 (6 bases). This CDR3 is built from 14 residues. Germline V gene sequence: CDR1 MNHNY, CDR2 SVGAGI (reference sequence). V gave up 6 bases and J gave up 2 bases, with 13 bases separating them. The CDR3 spells CASSQPGTQETQYF. The DNA of the CDR3 is TGTGCCAGCAGCCAACCAGGGACTCAAGAGACCCAGTACTTC.

The V call is TRBV11-2, the J call TRBJ2-5; D possibly uses TRBD1 or TRBD2 (5 bases each). The J call may be wrong; the DNA end is better matched by TRBJ2-7. This CDR3 spans 13 amino acids. Germline CDR1 and CDR2: SGHAT and FQNNGV. The CDR3 sequence: CASSRGETYEQYF. As DNA, the CDR3 is TGTGCCAGCAGCCGAGGGGAGACCTACGAGCAGTACTTC.

On this clone: Additional DNA sequences in this sample encode the identical CDR3. This chain connects TRBV5-1 to TRBJ2-2, with TRBD1 identical over 7 bases. The CDR3 sequence is 15 residues long. The germline gives CDR1 SGHRS, CDR2 YFSETQ. V gave up 4 bases and J gave up 1 base; unmatched junction bases: 4. The CDR3 reads CASSRDRLNTGELFF. CDR3 DNA: TGCGCCAGCAGCCGGGACAGACTGAACACCGGGGAGCTGTTTTTT.

There are a few counts of this clone. This chain connects TRBV19 to TRBJ2-1; 8 bases match TRBD2. V lost 3 bases to trimming and J lost 4 bases; unmatched junction nucleotides: 2. The CDR3 runs to 14 residues. Germline loops: CDR1 LNHDA, CDR2 SQIVND (reference sequence). The CDR3 loop is CASSIGGGYNEQFF. CDR3 in DNA: TGTGCCAGTAGTATTGGCGGGGGGTACAATGAGCAGTTCTTC.